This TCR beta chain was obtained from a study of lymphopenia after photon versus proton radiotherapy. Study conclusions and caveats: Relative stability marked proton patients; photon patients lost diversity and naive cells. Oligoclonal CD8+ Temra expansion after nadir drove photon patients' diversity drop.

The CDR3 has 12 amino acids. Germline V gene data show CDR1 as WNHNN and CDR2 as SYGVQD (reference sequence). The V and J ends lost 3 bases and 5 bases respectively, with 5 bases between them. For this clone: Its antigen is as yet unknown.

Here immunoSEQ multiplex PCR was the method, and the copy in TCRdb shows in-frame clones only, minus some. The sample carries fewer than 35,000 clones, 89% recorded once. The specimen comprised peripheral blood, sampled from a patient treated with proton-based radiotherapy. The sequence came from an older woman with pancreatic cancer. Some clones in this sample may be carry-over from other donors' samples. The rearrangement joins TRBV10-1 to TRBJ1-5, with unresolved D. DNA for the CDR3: TGCGCCAGCAGTGATTCCGATCAGCCCCAGCATTTT. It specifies CASSDSDQPQHF.